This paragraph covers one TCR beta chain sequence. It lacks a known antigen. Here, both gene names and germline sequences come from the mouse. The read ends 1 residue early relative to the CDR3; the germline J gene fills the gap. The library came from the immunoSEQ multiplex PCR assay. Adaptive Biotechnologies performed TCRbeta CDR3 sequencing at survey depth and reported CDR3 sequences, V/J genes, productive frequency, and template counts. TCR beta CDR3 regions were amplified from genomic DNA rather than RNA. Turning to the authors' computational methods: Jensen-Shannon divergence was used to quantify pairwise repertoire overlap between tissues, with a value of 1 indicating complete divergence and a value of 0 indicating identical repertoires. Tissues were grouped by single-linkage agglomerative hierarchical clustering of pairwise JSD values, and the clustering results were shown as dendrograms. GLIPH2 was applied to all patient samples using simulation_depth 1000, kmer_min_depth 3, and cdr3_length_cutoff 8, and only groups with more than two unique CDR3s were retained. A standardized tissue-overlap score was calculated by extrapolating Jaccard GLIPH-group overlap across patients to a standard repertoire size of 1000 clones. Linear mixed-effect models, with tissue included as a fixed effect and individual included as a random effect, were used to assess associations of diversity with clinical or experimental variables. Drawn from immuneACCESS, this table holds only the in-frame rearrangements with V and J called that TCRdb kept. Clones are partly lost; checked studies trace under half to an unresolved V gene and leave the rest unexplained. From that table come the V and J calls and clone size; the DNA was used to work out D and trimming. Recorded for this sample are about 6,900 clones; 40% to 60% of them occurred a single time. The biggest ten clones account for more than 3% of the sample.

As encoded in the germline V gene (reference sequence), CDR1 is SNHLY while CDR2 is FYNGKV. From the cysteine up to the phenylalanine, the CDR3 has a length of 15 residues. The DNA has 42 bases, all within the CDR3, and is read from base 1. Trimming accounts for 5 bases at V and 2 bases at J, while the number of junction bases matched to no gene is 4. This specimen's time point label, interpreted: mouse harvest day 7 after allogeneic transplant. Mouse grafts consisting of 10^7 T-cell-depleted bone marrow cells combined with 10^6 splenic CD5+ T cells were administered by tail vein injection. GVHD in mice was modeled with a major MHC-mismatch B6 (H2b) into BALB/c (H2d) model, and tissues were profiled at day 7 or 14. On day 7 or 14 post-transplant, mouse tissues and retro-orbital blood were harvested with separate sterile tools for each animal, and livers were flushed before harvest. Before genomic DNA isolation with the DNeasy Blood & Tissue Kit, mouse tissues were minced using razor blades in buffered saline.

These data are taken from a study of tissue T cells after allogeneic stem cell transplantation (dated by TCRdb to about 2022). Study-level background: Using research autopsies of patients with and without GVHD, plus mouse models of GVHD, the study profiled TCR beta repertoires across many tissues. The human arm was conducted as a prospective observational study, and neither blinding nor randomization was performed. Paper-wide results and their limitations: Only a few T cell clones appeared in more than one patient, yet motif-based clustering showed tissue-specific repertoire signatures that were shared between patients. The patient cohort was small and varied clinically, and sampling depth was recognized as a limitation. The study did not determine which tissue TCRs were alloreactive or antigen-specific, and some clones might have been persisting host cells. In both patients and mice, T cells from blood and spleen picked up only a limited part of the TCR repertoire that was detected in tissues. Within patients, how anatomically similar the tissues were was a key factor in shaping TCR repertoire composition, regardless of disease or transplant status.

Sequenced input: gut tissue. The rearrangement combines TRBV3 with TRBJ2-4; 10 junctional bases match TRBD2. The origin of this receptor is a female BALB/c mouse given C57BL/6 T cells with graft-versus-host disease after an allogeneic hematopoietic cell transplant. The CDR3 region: CASSVDWGVQNTLYF. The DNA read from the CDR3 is TGTGCCAGCAGCGTCGACTGGGGGGTTCAAAACACCTTGTAC.